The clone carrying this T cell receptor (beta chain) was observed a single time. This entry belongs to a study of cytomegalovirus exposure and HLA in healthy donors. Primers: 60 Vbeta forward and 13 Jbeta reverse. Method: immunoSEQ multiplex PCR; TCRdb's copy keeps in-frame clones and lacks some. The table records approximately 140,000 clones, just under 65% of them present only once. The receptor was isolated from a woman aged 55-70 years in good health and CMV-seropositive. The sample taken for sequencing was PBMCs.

Written as DNA, the CDR3 is TGTGCCAGCAGCCCCCCCGGGAGCTCCTACGAGCAGTACTTC. It yields the protein CASSPPGSSYEQYF. The chain employs TRBV5-4 and TRBJ2-7; D possibly corresponds to TRBD2 (6 bases). CDR1 and CDR2 (germline): SGHNT, YYREEE (reference sequence). Trimming pared 4 bases from V and 0 bases from J, leaving 11 bases between. The CDR3 length is 14 residues.